These T cell receptor beta chains were read from a single sample in a study of response to subunit inactivated influenza vaccine. One entry per CDR3 protein, called by TCRdb with MiXCR from the RT-PCR reads. The sample lists over 800,000 distinct CDR3 sequences, less than 25% occurring once. Sequences were derived from PBMCs from blood, sampled 5 days after vaccination. These receptors came from a man aged 50 to 60 who received an inactivated influenza vaccine. Each CDR3 is given with its conserved first and last residue.

V,J,CDR3
TRBV5-1,TRBJ2-5,CASTLGSQETQYF
TRBV6-5,TRBJ2-7,CASSYSKASGDYEQYF
TRBV15,TRBJ2-1,CATSITGQGVDEQFF
TRBV11-2,TRBJ1-2,CASSHEFSGNYGYTF
TRBV4-3,TRBJ2-7,CASSQDLGASTYEQYF
TRBV20-1,TRBJ1-1,CQSWDRGRWGTEAFF
TRBV28,TRBJ2-7,CASSLFAGVSYEQYF
TRBV20-1,TRBJ2-7,CSARGSSGRERSYEQYF
TRBV12-2,TRBJ2-1,CASRLEELPTSSYNEQFF
TRBV10-3,TRBJ1-5,CAVALTSNQPQHF
TRBV5-1,TRBJ2-1,CASSLVEGAYNEQFF
TRBV4-2,TRBJ2-3,CASSQDFAGLAGADTQYF
TRBV30,TRBJ2-7,CAWSVKGIVPWQYF
TRBV10-3,TRBJ2-3,CAIRGRLGADTQYF
TRBV12-3/TRBV12-4,TRBJ2-5,CASSWLAGGTKETQYF
TRBV20-1,TRBJ2-1,CSAQNLNEQFF
TRBV29-1,TRBJ2-1,CSVAGAGLAASYNEQFF
TRBV7-8,TRBJ2-5,CASSPRPSGREETQYF
TRBV10-2,TRBJ2-2,CASSGGQGAPGELFF
TRBV9,TRBJ2-3,CASSPNQGATDTQYF
TRBV12-3/TRBV12-4,TRBJ2-2,CASSFDRAGTGELFF
TRBV7-9,TRBJ1-4,CASSFLQGSNEKLFF
TRBV4-2,TRBJ2-3,CASSQPSGRSTDTQYF
TRBV3-1,TRBJ1-2,CASSQDPDSYTF
TRBV6-1,TRBJ1-2,CASHFAGGGRPNYGYTF
TRBV10-3,TRBJ2-5,CAISEPGTSGGQETQYF
TRBV6-2/TRBV6-3,TRBJ1-1,CASRHSSGPEAFF
TRBV5-1,TRBJ2-1,CASSLGQGEHEQFF
TRBV2,TRBJ2-5,CASSNRAIETQYF
TRBV11-3,TRBJ2-1,CASSLARDRDNEQFF